The clone carrying this T cell receptor beta chain was picked up a small number of times. Its specificity is unknown. This CDR3 is also generated by other DNA sequences in the sample. The data originate from a study of T cell responses to AZD1222 COVID-19 vaccine. Study in general: Investigators merged groups given second doses at roughly 4 or roughly 12 weeks.

TCRdb's table, derived via immunoSEQ multiplex PCR, lists solely in-frame clones and lacks some. The sample contains some 170,000 clones, less than 90% of which appear only once. Study-level findings and limits: Clonal diversity was possibly underestimated, and the donors were mostly white British, with more females. After two AZD1222 doses, spike-specific TCR breadth and depth rose versus day 0.

Germline loops: CDR1 MNHNS, CDR2 SASEGT. V was pared by 3 bases and J by 2 bases, with 7 bases between. The length of the CDR3 is 13 residues. The origin of this receptor is an adult in good health. The V and J genes are TRBV6-1 and TRBJ1-2; D remains ambiguous. Sequencing was performed on peripheral blood, taken on day 0 of AZD1222 vaccination. CDR3 sequence (DNA): TGTGCCAGCAGTGACGGGGAGAACTATGGCTACACCTTC. It translates to CASSDGENYGYTF.